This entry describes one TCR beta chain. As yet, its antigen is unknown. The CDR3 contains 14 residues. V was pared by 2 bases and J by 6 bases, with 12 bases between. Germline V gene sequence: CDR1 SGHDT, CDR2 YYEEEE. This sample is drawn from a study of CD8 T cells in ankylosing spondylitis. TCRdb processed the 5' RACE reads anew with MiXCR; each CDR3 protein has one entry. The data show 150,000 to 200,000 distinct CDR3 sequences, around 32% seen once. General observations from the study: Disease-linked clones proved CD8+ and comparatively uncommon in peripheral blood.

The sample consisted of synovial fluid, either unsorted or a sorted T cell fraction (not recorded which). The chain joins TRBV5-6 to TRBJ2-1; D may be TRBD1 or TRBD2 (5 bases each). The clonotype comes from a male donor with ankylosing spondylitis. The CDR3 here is CASSLYRGGNEQFF. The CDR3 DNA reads TGTGCCAGCAGCTTATATCGTGGGGGCAATGAGCAGTTCTTC.